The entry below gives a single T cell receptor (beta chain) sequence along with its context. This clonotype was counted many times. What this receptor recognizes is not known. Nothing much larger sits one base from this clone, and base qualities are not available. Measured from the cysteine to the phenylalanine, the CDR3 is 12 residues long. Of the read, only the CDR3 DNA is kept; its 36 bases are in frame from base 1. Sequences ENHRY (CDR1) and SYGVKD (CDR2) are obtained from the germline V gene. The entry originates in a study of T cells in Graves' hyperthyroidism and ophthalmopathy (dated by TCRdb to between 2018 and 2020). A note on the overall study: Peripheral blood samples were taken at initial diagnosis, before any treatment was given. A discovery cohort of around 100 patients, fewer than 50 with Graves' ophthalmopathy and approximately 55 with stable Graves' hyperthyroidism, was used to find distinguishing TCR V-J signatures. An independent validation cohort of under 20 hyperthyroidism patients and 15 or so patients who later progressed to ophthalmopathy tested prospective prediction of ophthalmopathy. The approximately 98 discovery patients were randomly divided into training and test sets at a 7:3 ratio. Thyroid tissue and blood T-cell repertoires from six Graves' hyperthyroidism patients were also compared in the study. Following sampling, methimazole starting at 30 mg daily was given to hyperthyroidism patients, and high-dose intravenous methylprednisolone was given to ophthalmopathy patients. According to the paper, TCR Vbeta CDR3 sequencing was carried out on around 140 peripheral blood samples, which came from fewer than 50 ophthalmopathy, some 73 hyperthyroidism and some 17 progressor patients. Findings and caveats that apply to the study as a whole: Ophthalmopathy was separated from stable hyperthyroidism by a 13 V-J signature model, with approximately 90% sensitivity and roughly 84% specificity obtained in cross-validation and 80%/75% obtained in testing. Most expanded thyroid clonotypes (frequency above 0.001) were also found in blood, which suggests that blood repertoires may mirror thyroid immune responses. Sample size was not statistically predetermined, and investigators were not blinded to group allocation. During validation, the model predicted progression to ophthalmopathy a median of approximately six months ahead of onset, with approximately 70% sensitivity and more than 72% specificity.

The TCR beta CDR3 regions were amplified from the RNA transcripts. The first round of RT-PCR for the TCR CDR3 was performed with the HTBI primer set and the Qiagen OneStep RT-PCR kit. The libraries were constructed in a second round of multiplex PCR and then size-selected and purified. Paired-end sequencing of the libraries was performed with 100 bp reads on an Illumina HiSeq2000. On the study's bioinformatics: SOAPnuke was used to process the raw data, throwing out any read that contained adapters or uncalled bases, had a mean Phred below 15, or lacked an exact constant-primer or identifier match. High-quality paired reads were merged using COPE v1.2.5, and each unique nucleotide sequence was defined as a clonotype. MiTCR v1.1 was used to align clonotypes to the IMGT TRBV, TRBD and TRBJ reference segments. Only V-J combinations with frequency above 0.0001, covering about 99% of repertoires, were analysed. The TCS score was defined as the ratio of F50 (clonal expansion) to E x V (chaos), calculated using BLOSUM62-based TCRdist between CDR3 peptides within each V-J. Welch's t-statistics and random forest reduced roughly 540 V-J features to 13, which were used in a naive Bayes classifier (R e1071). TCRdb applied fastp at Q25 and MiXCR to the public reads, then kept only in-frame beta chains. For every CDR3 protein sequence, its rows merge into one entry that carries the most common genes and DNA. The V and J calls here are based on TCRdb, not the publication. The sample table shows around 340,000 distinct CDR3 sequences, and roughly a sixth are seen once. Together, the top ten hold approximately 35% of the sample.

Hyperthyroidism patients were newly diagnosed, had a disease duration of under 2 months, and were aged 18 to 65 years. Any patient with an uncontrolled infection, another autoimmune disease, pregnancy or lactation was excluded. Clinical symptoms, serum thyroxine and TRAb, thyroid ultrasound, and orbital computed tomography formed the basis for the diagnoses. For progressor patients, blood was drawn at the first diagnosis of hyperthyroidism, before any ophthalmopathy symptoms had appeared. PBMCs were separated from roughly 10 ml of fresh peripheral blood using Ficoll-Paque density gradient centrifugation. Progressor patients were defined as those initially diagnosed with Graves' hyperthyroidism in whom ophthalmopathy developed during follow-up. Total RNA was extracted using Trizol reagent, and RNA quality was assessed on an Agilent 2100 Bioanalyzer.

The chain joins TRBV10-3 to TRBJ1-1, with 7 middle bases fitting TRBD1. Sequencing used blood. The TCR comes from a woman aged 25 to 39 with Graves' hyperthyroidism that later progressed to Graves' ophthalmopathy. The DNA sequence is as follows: TGTGCAGTACAGGGGTCGGGGACTGAAGCTTTCTTT. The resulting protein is CAVQGSGTEAFF.